The clone carrying this T cell receptor (beta chain) came up once. Its antigen is as yet unknown. This record belongs to a study of CD8+CD57+ T cells in acquired aplastic anemia. Study-level information: On average, sorted CD4+ and CD8+ cells gave about 2.9 ug of DNA. Findings of the study overall: Found in both controls and patients were around 29 CD8+ CDR3 sequences.

Patients picked for sequencing had shown CD8+CD57+ cell expansion detected by flow cytometry. Diagnosis of severe acquired aplastic anemia applied to all patients. When blood sampling took place, the patients had received no therapy. Genomic DNA constituted the template upon which TCR beta VDJ and CDR3 profiling was performed. Via MiXCR, TCRdb re-called the reads, giving one row per CDR3 protein. There are roughly 250,000 distinct CDR3 sequences in the sample; around 45% occur only once, and over 7.5% lies in the top ten. In germline, CDR1 is MGHDK, CDR2 SYGVNS. CDR3 size: 17 residues. Trimming shortened V by 6 bases and J by 2 bases, and 19 bases separated the two germline ends.

The sequence derives from a human donor with aplastic anemia. Sequencing was done on a sample of sorted CD4+, CD8+, or CD8+CD57+ T cells (not recorded which) from PBMCs. The rearrangement links TRBV25-1 to TRBJ2-2, with D possibly being TRBD2 (6 bases). This CDR3 is CASSQEGIAANTGELFF. The DNA of the CDR3 is TGTGCCAGCAGCCAAGAGGGAATAGCGGCCAACACCGGGGAGCTGTTTTTT.